These 16 T cell receptor beta chains were all obtained from the same sample, sequenced in a study of beta chain features in type 1 diabetes. What was sequenced were expressed TCRB transcripts, since all of the isolated RNA had been reverse transcribed. The repertoire was sequenced with immunoSEQ multiplex PCR; TCRdb's copy has only in-frame clones and lacks some. Of 300,000 to 450,000 clones in the sample, roughly 21% were seen once. The specimen was naive CD4+ T cells from blood. These receptors all come from a woman aged 18-30 years in good health.

This clone has a handful of counts. The rearrangement joins TRBV14 to TRBJ2-5, with TRBD1 matching over 8 bases. Trimming removed 2 bases from V and 5 bases from J; junction bases left unmatched: 4. The CDR3 loop spans 14 amino acids. CDR1 SGHDN and CDR2 FVKESK come from the germline V gene. As DNA, the CDR3 is TGTGCCAGCAGCCAAACAGGGGGTCGGGAGACCCAGTACTTC. Its translation is CASSQTGGRETQYF.

This clone was observed a handful of times. This chain connects TRBV5-1 to TRBJ2-7; TRBD1 is a possible D gene (6 bases). Germline assignment: CDR1 SGHRS and CDR2 YFSETQ. This CDR3 has 13 amino acids. V lost 4 bases and J lost 7, with 15 bases in between. Written as DNA, the CDR3 is TGCGCCAGCAGCACCACAGGGTCCGAAGAGCAGTACTTC. As protein: CASSTTGSEEQYF.

The chain carries TRBV5-1 and TRBJ2-1; possible D gene TRBD2, 5 bases. CDR3 length: 14 residues. Trimming pared 3 bases from V and 8 bases from J, leaving 15 bases between. CDR1 and CDR2 from the germline V gene are SGHRS and YFSETQ. Here the CDR3 reads CASSSRPQADEQFF. For the CDR3, the DNA is TGCGCCAGCAGCTCAAGACCCCAAGCGGATGAGCAGTTCTTC.

This clone was counted between two and nine times. CDR3 protein: CASSPDRGYNTEAFF. The CDR3 DNA sequence: TGTGCCAGCAGCCCCGACAGGGGTTATAACACTGAAGCTTTCTTT. This chain connects TRBV5-6 to TRBJ1-1; 8 bases map to TRBD1. After removal of 4 bases from V and 2 bases from J, the junction contained 7 bases not matched to a gene. Germline V gene sequence: CDR1 SGHDT, CDR2 YYEEEE. The CDR3 consists of 15 residues.

A few counts support this clone. This chain links TRBV7-9 with TRBJ2-3; D possibly corresponds to TRBD2 (6 bases). Trimming pared 5 bases from V and 0 bases from J, leaving 15 bases between. Germline V gene lookup returns CDR1 SEHNR and CDR2 FQNEAQ (reference sequence). The CDR3 extends over 16 amino acids. The DNA of the CDR3 is TGTGCCAGCAGCCCCGGGTTGGGACTGAGCACAGATACGCAGTATTTT. Translated: CASSPGLGLSTDTQYF.

The chain carries TRBV13 and TRBJ2-5; 12 bases match TRBD1. J lost 5 bases, V lost 5 bases, and 6 bases had no gene match. The CDR3 is 15 amino acids. CDR1 and CDR2 (germline): PRHDT, FYEKMQ (reference sequence). The CDR3 spells CASSPGTGGRETQYF. Here the CDR3 DNA reads TGTGCCAGCAGCCCCGGGACAGGGGGCCGCGAGACCCAGTACTTC.

The rearrangement uses TRBV6-6 and TRBJ1-5, with a tentative D call TRBD1 (5 bases). Trimming took 7 bases from V and 5 from J, leaving 15 bases between them. The CDR3 extends over 14 amino acids. Germline CDR1 MNHNY, CDR2 SVGAGI (reference sequence). CDR3 region: CASKTANTYQPQHF. In DNA form, the CDR3 reads TGTGCCAGCAAGACAGCCAATACATATCAGCCCCAGCATTTT.

This clone showed up just a few times. The chain recombines TRBV5-1 with TRBJ2-7, with D perhaps matching TRBD2 (5 bases). Germline CDR1 SGHRS, CDR2 YFSETQ. The CDR3 length is 11 residues. Between the trimmed V and J ends, which lost 6 bases and 5 bases, there was a span of 9 bases. Here the CDR3 DNA reads TGCGCCAGCAAAAACGGGGACGAGCAGTACTTC. It is translated as CASKNGDEQYF.

This clone was seen more than once but under ten times. This chain connects TRBV5-6 to TRBJ2-3; maybe TRBD2 (5 bases). The CDR3 consists of 14 residues. Germline V gives CDR1 SGHDT, CDR2 YYEEEE. The V end was cut by 4 bases, the J end by 2 bases, with 11 bases between. The CDR3 spells CASSVGGHTDTQYF. CDR3 nucleotide sequence: TGTGCCAGCAGCGTAGGCGGGCACACAGATACGCAGTATTTT.

V gene TRBV2 combines with J gene TRBJ2-5; a possible D gene is TRBD2 (6 bases). The CDR3 runs 11 residues. V was cut by 7 bases and J by 6 bases, with 9 bases left in between. Per germline, CDR1 SNHLY and CDR2 FYNNEI. This CDR3 is CASTGGKTQYF. The DNA for the CDR3 is TGTGCCAGCACCGGGGGAAAGACCCAGTACTTC.

This clone was counted between two and nine times. The V and J genes are TRBV19 and TRBJ1-1; 10 nucleotides match TRBD1. CDR1 and CDR2 (germline): LNHDA, SQIVND (reference sequence). The length of the CDR3 is 14 residues. Trimming cost V 9 bases and J 3 bases; bases outside gene matches: 7. Written as DNA, the CDR3 is TGTGCCAGCCGGGACAGGGGTTACTACACTGAAGCTTTCTTT. Its protein product is CASRDRGYYTEAFF.

This rearrangement joins TRBV9 to TRBJ2-2; perhaps TRBD2 as D (6 bases). Deletions cut 5 bases from V and 4 bases from J, with 15 bases between. The CDR3 is made up of 15 amino acids. Looked up from germline, CDR1 is SGDLS and CDR2 is YYNGEE. DNA for the CDR3: TGTGCCAGCAGGGAACGGGAGTGGCCCACCGGGGAGCTGTTTTTT. This codes for CASREREWPTGELFF.

The gene calls are TRBV2 and TRBJ2-4; perhaps TRBD1 as D (6 bases). Germline loops: CDR1 SNHLY, CDR2 FYNNEI. CDR3 size: 16 residues. The V and J ends lost 5 bases and 0 bases respectively, with 14 bases between them. For the CDR3, the DNA is TGTGCCAGCAGTCTATCATTCAGGGGAGCCAAAAACATTCAGTACTTC. Translated: CASSLSFRGAKNIQYF.

The chain links TRBV7-2 to TRBJ1-5, with D maybe TRBD1 (5 bases). Trimming stripped 5 bases from V and 0 bases from J, with 11 bases between. Germline assignment: CDR1 SGHTA and CDR2 FQGNSA. CDR3 length equals 15 residues. The DNA for the CDR3 is TGTGCCAGCAGCCCTACAGGATATAGCAATCAGCCCCAGCATTTT. Protein sequence: CASSPTGYSNQPQHF.

The chain links TRBV2 to TRBJ1-1; D is unclear. V was pared by 7 bases and J by 6 bases, with 12 bases between. This CDR3 has 12 residues. Germline V gene lookup returns CDR1 SNHLY and CDR2 FYNNEI. CDR3 amino acids: CASKALSSEAFF. In nucleotides, the CDR3 is TGTGCCAGCAAAGCCCTTTCCTCTGAAGCTTTCTTT. Full variable domain (outside the CDR3, taken from reference TRBV2 and TRBJ1-1): EPEVTQTPSHQVTQMGQEVILRCVPISNHLYFYWYRQILGQKVEFLVSFYNNEISEKSEIFDDQFSVERPDGSNFTLKIRSTKLEDSAMYFCASKALSSEAFFGQGTRLTVV.

This clone was detected only a few times. V gene TRBV30 combines with J gene TRBJ2-5; D possibly corresponds to TRBD1 (6 bases). Germline V gene data show CDR1 as GTSNPN and CDR2 as SVGIG (reference sequence). The ends were cut back, 3 bases at V and 0 bases at J, with 11 bases in the middle. This CDR3 spans 14 amino acids. In DNA form, the CDR3 reads TGTGCCTGGAGGCTGACAGGATACCAAGAGACCCAGTACTTC. It yields the protein CAWRLTGYQETQYF.